This TCR beta chain was observed in a study of early T cells in non-severe SARS-CoV-2 infection. Study information: Sequencing of unsorted whole blood was done on bulk RNA, leaving chains unpaired. The study, taken as a whole, reports: Sequences matched to VDJdb favored anti-spike CD8 responses, while private and CD4 specificities were missed.

Germline lookup yields CDR1 SQVTM and CDR2 ANQGSEA. This CDR3 is built from 14 residues. Trimming cost V 6 bases and J 7 bases, with 19 bases left between them. In the library, individual cDNA molecules carried attached unique molecular identifiers. TCRdb ran MiXCR on the 5' RACE reads and lists one entry per CDR3 protein. Of 25,000 to 35,000 distinct CDR3 sequences listed, around 5.3% were seen once; the top ten hold 2% to 3%. This clonotype appeared a few times. Its antigen remains unidentified. Sequenced material: whole blood. The sequence was obtained from an adult who was a healthcare worker with PCR-confirmed SARS-CoV-2 infection or an uninfected control (not recorded which). This chain links TRBV29-1 with TRBJ2-1; D is possibly TRBD1 (6 bases). The CDR3 sequence: CSVRAPLQGNEQFF. The CDR3 DNA is TGCAGCGTCAGAGCGCCCTTACAGGGAAATGAGCAGTTCTTC.